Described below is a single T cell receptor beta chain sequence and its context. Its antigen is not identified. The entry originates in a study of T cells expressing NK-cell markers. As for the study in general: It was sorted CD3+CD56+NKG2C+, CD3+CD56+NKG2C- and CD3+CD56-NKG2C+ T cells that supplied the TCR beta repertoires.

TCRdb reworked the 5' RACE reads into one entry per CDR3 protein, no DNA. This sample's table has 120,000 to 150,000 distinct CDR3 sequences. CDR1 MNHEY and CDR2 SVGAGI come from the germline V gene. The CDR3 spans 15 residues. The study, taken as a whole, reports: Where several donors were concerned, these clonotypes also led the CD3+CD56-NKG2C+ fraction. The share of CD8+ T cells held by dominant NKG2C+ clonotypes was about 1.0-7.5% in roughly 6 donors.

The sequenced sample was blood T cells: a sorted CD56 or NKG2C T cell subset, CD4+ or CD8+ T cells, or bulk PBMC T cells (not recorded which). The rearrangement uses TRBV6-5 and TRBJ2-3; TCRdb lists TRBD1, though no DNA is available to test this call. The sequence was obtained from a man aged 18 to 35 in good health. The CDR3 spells CASSYTRTDTDTQYF.